A few counts support the clone carrying this TCR beta chain. As yet, its antigen is unknown. At one of its ends the junction is not consistent with the germline gene, which may arise from a read error. TCR beta CDR3 regions were amplified from RNA transcripts. A first-round RT-PCR used HTBI primers, followed by a second-round multiplex PCR. MiXCR, run by TCRdb on the multiplex PCR reads, gives a single entry per CDR3 protein. This table holds hundreds of thousands of distinct CDR3 sequences, roughly 41% found once. This entry comes from a study of Graves' ophthalmopathy and Graves' hyperthyroidism. The CDR3 extends over 20 amino acids. Germline values: CDR1 MGHRA, CDR2 YSYEKL. In this cohort, patients with other autoimmune diseases, uncontrolled infections, pregnancy or lactation were excluded. Notes on the study in general: Ophthalmopathy was separated from stable hyperthyroidism by a 13-signature model with roughly 91% sensitivity and just under 84% specificity. Blood also held most thyroid clonotypes expanded above 0.001 frequency.

The sequenced material came from peripheral blood. The chain joins TRBV4-1 to TRBJ2-6; 9 nucleotides line up with TRBD1. The origin of this receptor is an adult man with Graves' ophthalmopathy. The chain's CDR3 is CASSQDGVDRGTSGANVLTF. CDR3 nucleotides: TGTGCCAGCAGCCAAGATGGGGTCGACAGGGGGACCTCTGGGGCCAACGTCCTGACTTTC.